Following are 22 T cell receptor beta chains from one sample sequenced in a study of cytomegalovirus exposure and HLA in healthy donors. Use of 60 Vbeta and 13 Jbeta primers characterized the PCR. The table came from immunoSEQ multiplex PCR; TCRdb's copy has only in-frame clones and leaves some out. The sample lists under 200,000 clones; 65% to 80% were seen once. The source material was PBMCs. Receptors originate from a woman in her thirties or forties in good health and CMV-seronegative.

The genes are TRBV7-2 and TRBJ2-7; 7 bases are a match to TRBD2. Germline CDR1 is SGHTA and CDR2 is FQGNSA. After removal of 1 base from V and 1 base from J, the junction contained 1 base not matched to a gene. The CDR3 runs 14 residues. The CDR3 sequence: CASSLGAGSYEQYF. The CDR3 coding sequence is TGTGCCAGCAGCTTAGGAGCGGGATCCTACGAGCAGTACTTC.

The chain couples TRBV19 to TRBJ1-5; 10 nucleotides match TRBD1. CDR1 is LNHDA and CDR2 is SQIVND in the germline V gene (reference sequence). The J segment lost 7 bases and the V segment lost 7 bases, leaving 16 bases of the junction unmatched. The CDR3 length is 17 residues. This chain's CDR3 is CASTYRPRDRGYQPQHF. The CDR3 DNA reads as TGTGCCAGTACCTATAGGCCCAGGGACAGGGGTTACCAGCCCCAGCATTTT.

The CDR3 DNA reads as TGTGCCAGCAGCCCGGGACTAGCGAGGGAGACCCAGTACTTC. As protein: CASSPGLARETQYF. The chain recombines TRBV7-2 with TRBJ2-5; 10 bases align to TRBD2. Unmatched junction bases numbered 5, after V lost 5 bases and J lost 5 bases. Germline V gene sequence: CDR1 SGHTA, CDR2 FQGNSA. The CDR3 has 14 residues. Filled out from reference TRBV7-2 and TRBJ2-5, the complete variable domain reads GAGVSQSPSNKVTEKGKDVELRCDPISGHTALYWYRQSLGQGLEFLIYFQGNSAPDKSGLPSDRFSAERTGGSVSTLTIQRTQQEDSAVYLCASSPGLARETQYFGPGTRLLVL.

CDR3 nucleotide sequence: TGCAGCGTTGCGGGGGGCAGGCTAGAGTCCTACAATGAGCAGTTCTTC. It is translated as CSVAGGRLESYNEQFF. V is TRBV29-1 and J is TRBJ2-1; tentative D call: TRBD2 (7 bases). CDR1 is SQVTM and CDR2 is ANQGSEA in the germline V gene. Between the trimmed V and J ends, which lost 4 bases and 1 base, there was a span of 17 bases. The CDR3 loop spans 16 amino acids.

V and J are TRBV6-6 and TRBJ1-2; 7 bases are a match to TRBD1. Germline-derived CDR1 and CDR2 are MNHNY and SVGAGI (reference sequence). This CDR3 has 13 amino acids. The V gene end was trimmed by 8 bases and the J gene end by 4 bases; junction bases not matched to a gene: 7. CDR3 sequence (DNA): TGTGCCAGCTTTCAGGGGGTGATCTATGGCTACACCTTC. It encodes CASFQGVIYGYTF.

This clone was seen more than once but under ten times. The J gene is TRBJ2-3, the V gene TRBV6-5; tentative D call: TRBD2 (6 bases). This CDR3 spans 12 amino acids. The germline V gene has CDR1 MNHEY and CDR2 SVGAGI. The V end was cut by 6 bases, the J end by 5 bases, with 9 bases between. The CDR3 coding sequence is TGTGCCAGCAGCGGGGGACGAGATACGCAGTATTTT. It translates to CASSGGRDTQYF.

This chain uses TRBV4-1 with TRBJ2-2; 8 bases agree with TRBD2. This CDR3 spans 17 amino acids. V shed 4 bases and J 5 bases; nucleotides not matched to a gene: 12. Germline assignment: CDR1 MGHRA and CDR2 YSYEKL. CDR3 coding DNA: TGCGCCAGCAGCCGAAGCCCTGAGGCGGGGGGAACCGGGGAGCTGTTTTTT. As protein: CASSRSPEAGGTGELFF.

Note on this clone: A junction boundary mismatches the germline segment, possibly from a read error. The rearrangement links TRBV7-3 to TRBJ1-1; D is possibly TRBD1 (6 bases). The CDR3 runs 16 residues. CDR1 and CDR2 (germline): SGHTA, FQGTGA. CDR3 sequence: CVSSLSMAGAGGEAFF. In DNA form, the CDR3 reads TGTGTCAGCAGCTTAAGCATGGCAGGGGCGGGAGGTGAAGCTTTCTTT.

This clone was seen a single time. Here the CDR3 reads CASSFAGTGGVWGYTF. The CDR3 nucleotides are TGTGCCAGCAGTTTTGCCGGGACAGGGGGCGTGTGGGGCTACACCTTC. The V gene is TRBV27, the J gene TRBJ1-2, with 12 bases aligning to TRBD1. The trim removed 3 bases at V and 8 bases at J, leaving 10 bases unmatched. Germline V CDR1 and CDR2: MNHEY, SMNVEV (reference sequence). This CDR3 is built from 16 residues.

The V call is TRBV7-9, the J call TRBJ1-2; TRBD1 agrees at 9 bases. V lost 6 bases and J lost 6; bases outside the gene matches: 14. Germline V lookup: CDR1 SEHNR, CDR2 FQNEAQ (reference sequence). CDR3 length: 16 amino acids. CDR3 sequence (DNA): TGTGCCAGCAGTCCCAACCGGGACAGGGTAGTGGATGGCTACACCTTC. Residues: CASSPNRDRVVDGYTF.

This clone was picked up one time. The chain is built from TRBV5-1 and TRBJ2-5; weak D call: TRBD2 (6 bases). V lost 0 bases to trimming and J lost 5 bases, with 14 bases between them. The CDR3 covers 15 residues. The germline V gene has CDR1 SGHRS and CDR2 YFSETQ. CDR3 DNA sequence: TGCGCCAGCAGCTTGGTACACGGGAGCGGTGAGACCCAGTACTTC. Its translation: CASSLVHGSGETQYF. The full variable domain, rest sourced from reference TRBV5-1 and TRBJ2-5, is KAGVTQTPRYLIKTRGQQVTLSCSPISGHRSVSWYQQTPGQGLQFLFEYFSETQRNKGNFPGRFSGRQFSNSRSEMNVSTLELGDSALYLCASSLVHGSGETQYFGPGTRLLVL.

The chain employs TRBV6-5 and TRBJ2-7; 7 positions match TRBD1. The CDR3 is 15 residues long. After removal of 5 bases from V and 5 bases from J, the junction contained 12 bases not matched to a gene. Germline V lookup: CDR1 MNHEY, CDR2 SVGAGI. CDR3 sequence (DNA): TGTGCCAGCAGTCCCAATTGGACAGGCGCCCACGAGCAGTACTTC. The encoded protein is CASSPNWTGAHEQYF.

This clone was counted only a few times. The V and J genes are TRBV30 and TRBJ1-1; D ambiguous. The V gene lost 7 bases and the J gene lost 8 bases, with 17 bases spanning the gap. The CDR3 is made up of 12 amino acids. Germline assignment: CDR1 GTSNPN and CDR2 SVGIG (reference sequence). CDR3 amino acids: CALTKGEPEAFF. CDR3 nucleotides: TGTGCCTTAACCAAGGGAGAACCGGAAGCTTTCTTT.

The chain joins TRBV28 to TRBJ2-1; D might be TRBD2 (5 bases). The CDR3 consists of 11 residues. Germline V gene data show CDR1 as MDHEN and CDR2 as SYDVKM. Trimming shortened V by 5 bases and J by 13 bases, and 12 bases separated the two germline ends. This CDR3 is CASSIDWTQFF. CDR3 coding DNA: TGTGCCAGCAGTATCGACTGGACTCAGTTCTTC.

V gene TRBV4-1 combines with J gene TRBJ2-1; 9 nucleotides align to TRBD2. Per the germline V gene, CDR1 is MGHRA and CDR2 is YSYEKL. CDR3 size: 15 residues. The trim removed 4 bases at V and 7 bases at J, leaving 8 bases unmatched. The CDR3 region is CASSLVAGVSNEQFF. As DNA, the CDR3 is TGCGCCAGCAGCCTCGTAGCGGGAGTCTCGAATGAGCAGTTCTTC.

The genes are TRBV9 and TRBJ2-1; TRBD2 matches at 11 bases. The V segment lost 0 bases and the J segment 7 bases; nucleotides outside the gene matches: 3. The germline gives CDR1 SGDLS, CDR2 YYNGEE. The CDR3 contains 15 residues. CDR3 region: CASSVVAGGRNEQFF. CDR3 nucleotides: TGTGCCAGCAGCGTAGTAGCGGGAGGGCGGAATGAGCAGTTCTTC. The full variable domain, completed using reference TRBV9 and TRBJ2-1, is DSGVTQTPKHLITATGQRVTLRCSPRSGDLSVYWYQQSLDQGLQFLIQYYNGEERAKGNILERFSAQQFPDLHSELNLSSLELGDSALYFCASSVVAGGRNEQFFGPGTRLTVL.

This chain links TRBV5-4 with TRBJ2-6; 7 bases are a match to TRBD1. Germline assignment: CDR1 SGHNT and CDR2 YYREEE (reference sequence). The CDR3 runs 16 residues. The J segment lost 3 bases and the V segment lost 4 bases, leaving 7 bases of the junction unmatched. The CDR3 DNA is TGTGCCAGCAGCGCCCGACAGGGCGGTGGGGCCAACGTCCTGACTTTC. Translating gives CASSARQGGGANVLTF. Supplemented by reference TRBV5-4 and TRBJ2-6, the full variable domain reads ETGVTQSPTHLIKTRGQQVTLRCSSQSGHNTVSWYQQALGQGPQFIFQYYREEENGRGNFPPRFSGLQFPNYSSELNVNALELDDSALYLCASSARQGGGANVLTFGAGSRLTVL.

As DNA, the CDR3 is TGTGCCAGCAGCCAAGGGGGACAGGGGTCTCGCAATGAGCAGTTCTTC. Translated: CASSQGGQGSRNEQFF. The J gene is TRBJ2-1, the V gene TRBV14; 10 nucleotides match TRBD1. V shed 1 base, J shed 6 bases, and the junction held 6 bases outside the gene matches. CDR1 and CDR2 from the germline V gene are SGHDN and FVKESK. The CDR3 is made up of 16 amino acids.

The chain is built from TRBV9 and TRBJ2-4; D might be TRBD1 (5 bases). V shed 0 bases and J shed 2 bases, with 6 bases lying between them. CDR3 length: 14 residues. Germline lookup yields CDR1 SGDLS and CDR2 YYNGEE. The chain's CDR3 is CASSVEGSKNIQYF. DNA for the CDR3: TGTGCCAGCAGCGTAGAGGGGTCCAAAAACATTCAGTACTTC.

The chain carries TRBV28 and TRBJ2-7; perhaps TRBD1 as D (6 bases). Germline V CDR1 and CDR2: MDHEN, SYDVKM. The CDR3 extends over 14 amino acids. V was cut by 7 bases and J by 2 bases, with 15 bases left in between. The CDR3 DNA follows: TGTGCCAGCACAGGGGCGGGTTCCACCTACGAGCAGTACTTC. It specifies CASTGAGSTYEQYF.

The J gene is TRBJ2-3, the V gene TRBV29-1, with no clear D. The V end lost 4 bases, the J end lost 4 bases, and 9 bases lay between the germline ends. Germline CDR1 is SQVTM and CDR2 is ANQGSEA. The CDR3 is 12 amino acids. The CDR3 region has the DNA TGCAGCGTTGTGTCCTTTTCAGATACGCAGTATTTT. This encodes CSVVSFSDTQYF.

The chain joins TRBV13 to TRBJ2-7; 7 bases are shared with TRBD2. The germline gives CDR1 PRHDT, CDR2 FYEKMQ (reference sequence). Unmatched junction bases numbered 21, after V lost 4 bases and J lost 0 bases. This CDR3 spans 20 amino acids. CDR3 sequence: CASSSTPGTTDGLDSYEQYF. For the CDR3, the DNA is TGTGCCAGCAGCTCCACTCCCGGGACGACAGACGGACTAGACTCCTACGAGCAGTACTTC.